The 2 T cell receptor beta chains given below trace back to one sample, sequenced in a study of tumor-infiltrating lymphocytes in primary liver carcinoma. A constant-region primer primed TCR beta cDNA synthesis from 400 to 550 ng of total RNA. It was through three nested multiplex PCR rounds of slightly modified ARM-PCR that TCR beta libraries arose. Primers for the first two PCR rounds were TRBV1-TRBV30 forward primers and a C-beta reverse primer (approximately 10 cycles per round). TCRdb ran MiXCR on the multiplex PCR reads and lists one entry per CDR3 protein. Of 37,000 or so distinct CDR3 sequences in the sample, about 75% were seen once. Co-extracting RNA and DNA was done with about 20-33 mg of unsorted bulk tissue as input. Sequencing input: tumor-adjacent normal liver tissue. These receptors originate from a man aged 35 to 55 with primary liver carcinoma and hepatitis B virus infection.

The chain joins TRBV12-3 or TRBV12-4 to TRBJ2-1; the match to TRBD1 covers 7 bases. J lost 3 bases, V lost 8 bases, and 7 bases had no gene match. The CDR3 covers 14 residues. The CDR3 nucleotides read TGTGCCAGCTGGTCGGGACAGATCTACAATGAGCAGTTCTTC. Residues: CASWSGQIYNEQFF.

Details on this clonotype: This is likely a read error, given that the CDR3 carries no conserved phenylalanine or tryptophan at its end. The chain links TRBV6-1 to TRBJ2-7, with D possibly TRBD2 on 6 matching bases. The germline gives CDR1 MNHNS, CDR2 SASEGT. The germline V and J ends were trimmed by 5 bases and 2 bases, with 22 bases remaining between them. The CDR3 loop spans 17 amino acids. CDR3 amino acids: CASSRLTGAKSAYEQYS. The CDR3 DNA sequence: TGTGCCAGCAGTCGACTAACGGGAGCGAAATCGGCCTACGAGCAGTACTCC.